This T cell receptor beta chain derives from a study of regulatory dendritic cells for organ transplantation. Generated by immunoSEQ multiplex PCR, the TCRdb table keeps only in-frame clones and is missing some. The sample includes about 12,000 clones, approximately 79% seen only once; the top ten take 1% to 1.4%. CFSE-labeled sorted T cells met regulatory or mature dendritic cells for roughly 5 days. V lost 5 bases, J lost 7 bases, and 6 bases stayed unmatched. The germline V gene encodes CDR1 SQVTM and CDR2 ANQGSEA. This CDR3 is built from 12 residues. Remarks on this clone: Its target is not known.

Study-level findings and limits: Memory T cells were less diverse than naive, with memory CD8+ most oligoclonal.

The chain joins TRBV29-1 to TRBJ1-2; 8 bases agree with TRBD1. The sequence was collected from a human donor in good health. Sequencing used naive CD8+ T cells from blood cultured with regulatory dendritic cells. The subset denotes: CD45RA+ naive T cells. CDR3 residues: CSVWTGNGGYTF. The CDR3 DNA follows: TGCAGCGTTTGGACAGGGAACGGTGGCTACACCTTC.